Here is one T cell receptor beta chain with its context. CDR1 is SNHLY, CDR2 FYNNEI, per germline. The germline V and J ends were trimmed by 8 bases and 4 bases, with 11 bases remaining between them. This CDR3 comprises 12 residues. The data are from a study of blood T cell repertoires in COVID-19. Study-wide context: Acute and convalescent COVID-19 samples came from the United States, Italy and Spain. PBMCs, B-cell-depleted T cells, or T cells provided the cDNA or gDNA that made up the material.

Per the original methods: Scientists estimated how many nucleated cells there were by amplifying reference gene primers. Sequenced by immunoSEQ multiplex PCR; TCRdb stores in-frame clones only, minus some. From that table come the V and J calls and clone size; the DNA was used to work out D and trimming. This table has 250,000 to 300,000 clones, roughly nine tenths appearing once. Source material: peripheral blood. The chain joins TRBV2 to TRBJ1-1; no firm D call. This TCR derives from a woman between 40 and 50 years old who had recovered from COVID-19. DNA for the CDR3: TGTGCCAGCGGGAGGTTGCCCACTGAAGCTTTCTTT. Protein: CASGRLPTEAFF.